This passage covers 5 T cell receptor beta chains from one sample sequenced in a study of STAT3 mutations in large granular lymphocyte leukemia. Study results and limitations: At least one immunodominant TCR beta clonotype appeared in every T-cell large granular lymphocyte leukemia patient.

Assay used: immunoSEQ multiplex PCR; TCRdb lists only in-frame clones, some missing. The data show tens of thousands of clones, with less than 95% seen just once and approximately 6.5% held by the top ten. These receptors have no identified antigens. The sequencing input was peripheral blood mononuclear cells. All receptors come from a man in his forties with T-cell large granular lymphocyte leukemia. Some clones in this sample may be carry-over from other donors' samples.

The V and J genes are TRBV27 and TRBJ1-5, with D perhaps TRBD1 (5 bases). This CDR3 contains 14 residues. Germline lookup yields CDR1 MNHEY and CDR2 SMNVEV (reference sequence). Trimming left V 2 bases short and J 6 bases short, with 11 bases between. CDR3 DNA: TGTGCCAGCAGTTTAGGGGCAGGGAGTCAGCCCCAGCATTTT. Its protein is CASSLGAGSQPQHF.

This chain links TRBV9 with TRBJ1-3, with D perhaps matching TRBD1 (5 bases). Between the trimmed V and J ends, which lost 4 bases and 2 bases, there was a span of 13 bases. From germline, CDR1 is SGDLS and CDR2 YYNGEE. CDR3 length: 15 amino acids. The CDR3 loop reads CASSPRGEPGNTIYF. The DNA for the CDR3 is TGTGCCAGCAGCCCAAGAGGGGAACCTGGAAACACCATATATTTT.

This clone came up once. The rearrangement links TRBV9 to TRBJ1-5, with unresolved D. The germline V and J ends were trimmed by 3 bases and 5 bases, with 9 bases remaining between them. The CDR3 length is 13 residues. Germline loops: CDR1 SGDLS, CDR2 YYNGEE. The CDR3 protein is CASSATLDQPQHF. CDR3 sequence (DNA): TGTGCCAGCAGCGCTACCTTGGATCAGCCCCAGCATTTT.

The chain employs TRBV9 and TRBJ2-3, with 9 nucleotides matching TRBD1. Per germline, CDR1 SGDLS and CDR2 YYNGEE. The ends lost 4 bases at V and 3 bases at J; junction bases unmatched: 6. This CDR3 spans 15 amino acids. Here the CDR3 DNA reads TGTGCCAGCAGCCGGCGGACAGGGGTAACAGATACGCAGTATTTT. This gives the protein CASSRRTGVTDTQYF.

The V and J genes are TRBV18 and TRBJ1-1; 8 bases map to TRBD1. V lost 5 bases and J lost 4; bases outside the gene matches: 6. The CDR3 sequence is 14 residues long. Germline V gene data show CDR1 as KGHSH and CDR2 as LQKENI. CDR3 in DNA: TGTGCCAGCTCAAGCGACAGGGGCCCCACTGAAGCTTTCTTT. It specifies CASSSDRGPTEAFF.